This T cell receptor beta chain is from a study of regulatory T cells in long-lasting Graves disease. As to time point: persistent/refractory GD, antithyroid drugs over 5 years with positive TRAb. PBMCs provided the RNA from which the TCR library was made. This clonotype was seen many times. CDR3-region Arm-PCR and iRepertoire HTBI primers produced the TCR beta libraries. TCRdb reanalysed the multiplex PCR reads using MiXCR and keeps one entry per CDR3 protein. Of a few hundred thousand distinct CDR3 sequences in the sample, roughly 22% were seen once. The CDR3 consists of 14 residues. V shed 4 bases, J shed 5 bases, and the junction held 8 bases outside the gene matches. The V gene's germline CDR1 is SGHNT and CDR2 YYREEE (reference sequence).

Sequenced here: peripheral blood mononuclear cells (PBMCs), sampled when the disease was refractory, from a patient treated with antithyroid drugs. This TCR was sampled from a female donor with Graves disease. The chain joins TRBV5-4 to TRBJ2-5; TRBD1 matches 7 bases. CDR3: CASSRGTVWETQYF. The CDR3 region has the DNA TGTGCCAGCAGCCGAGGGACAGTTTGGGAGACCCAGTACTTC.